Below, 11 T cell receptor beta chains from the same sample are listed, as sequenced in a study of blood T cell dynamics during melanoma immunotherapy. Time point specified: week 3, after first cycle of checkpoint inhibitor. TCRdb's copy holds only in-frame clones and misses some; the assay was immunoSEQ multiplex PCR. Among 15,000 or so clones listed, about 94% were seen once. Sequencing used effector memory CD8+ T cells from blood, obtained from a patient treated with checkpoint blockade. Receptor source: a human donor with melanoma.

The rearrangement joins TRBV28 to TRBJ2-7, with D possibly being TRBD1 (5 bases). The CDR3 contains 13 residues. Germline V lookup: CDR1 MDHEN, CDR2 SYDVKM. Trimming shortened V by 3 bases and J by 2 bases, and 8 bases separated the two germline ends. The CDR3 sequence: CASSLGQTYEQYF. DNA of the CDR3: TGTGCCAGCAGTTTGGGGCAGACCTACGAGCAGTACTTC. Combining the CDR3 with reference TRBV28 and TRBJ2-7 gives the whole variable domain DVKVTQSSRYLVKRTGEKVFLECVQDMDHENMFWYRQDPGLGLRLIYFSYDVKMKEKGDIPEGYSVSREKKERFSLILESASTNQTSMYLCASSLGQTYEQYFGPGTRLTVT.

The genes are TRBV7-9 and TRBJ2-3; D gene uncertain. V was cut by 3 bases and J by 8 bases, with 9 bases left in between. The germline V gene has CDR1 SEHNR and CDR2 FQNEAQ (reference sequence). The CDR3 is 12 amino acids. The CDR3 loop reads CASSFRTATQYF. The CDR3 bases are TGTGCCAGCAGCTTTCGGACGGCTACGCAGTATTTT. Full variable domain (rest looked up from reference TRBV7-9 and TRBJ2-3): DTGVSQNPRHKITKRGQNVTFRCDPISEHNRLYWYRQTLGQGPEFLTYFQNEAQLEKSRLLSDRFSAERPKGSFSTLEIQRTEQGDSAMYLCASSFRTATQYFGPGTRLTVL.

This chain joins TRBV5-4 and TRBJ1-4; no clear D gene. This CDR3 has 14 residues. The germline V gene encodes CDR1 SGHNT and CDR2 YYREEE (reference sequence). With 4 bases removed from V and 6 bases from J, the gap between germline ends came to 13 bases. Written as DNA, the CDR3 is TGTGCCAGCAGCATTGCGGGAGGAGATGAAAAACTGTTTTTT. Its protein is CASSIAGGDEKLFF.

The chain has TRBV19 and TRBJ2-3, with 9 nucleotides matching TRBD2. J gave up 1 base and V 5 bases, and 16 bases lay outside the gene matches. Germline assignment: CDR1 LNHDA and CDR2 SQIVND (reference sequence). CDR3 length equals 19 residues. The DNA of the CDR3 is TGTGCCAGTAGTGTAAAGGTCGGAGGGCTAGCGGGGCGCACAGATACGCAGTATTTT. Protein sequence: CASSVKVGGLAGRTDTQYF.

The CDR3 nucleotides are TGTGCCACTTCGCAGGGATACGAGCAGTACTTC. Its protein product is CATSQGYEQYF. This rearrangement joins TRBV15 to TRBJ2-7; D is perhaps TRBD1 (5 bases). The CDR3 loop spans 11 amino acids. Per the germline V gene, CDR1 is LNHNV and CDR2 is YYDKDF (reference sequence). Between the trimmed V and J ends, which lost 9 bases and 4 bases, there was a span of 10 bases.

The CDR3 DNA is TGTGCCAGCAGTTCCCTAGCCGAAACAACTTACAATGAGCAGTTCTTC. Protein product: CASSSLAETTYNEQFF. V is TRBV28 and J is TRBJ2-1, with D maybe TRBD2 (5 bases). Germline V gene lookup returns CDR1 MDHEN and CDR2 SYDVKM. Trimming left V 4 bases short and J 4 bases short, with 17 bases between. The CDR3 is 16 residues long.

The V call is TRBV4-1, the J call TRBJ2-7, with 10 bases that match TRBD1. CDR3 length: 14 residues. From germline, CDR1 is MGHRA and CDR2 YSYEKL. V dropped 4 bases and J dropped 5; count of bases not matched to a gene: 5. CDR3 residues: CASSLGQGVDEQYF. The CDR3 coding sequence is TGCGCCAGCAGCCTCGGACAGGGGGTTGACGAGCAGTACTTC.

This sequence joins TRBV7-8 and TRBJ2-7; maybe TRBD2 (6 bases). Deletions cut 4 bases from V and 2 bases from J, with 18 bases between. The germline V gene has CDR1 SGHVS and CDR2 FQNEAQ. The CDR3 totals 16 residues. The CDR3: CASSWLAGLQTYEQYF. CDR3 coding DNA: TGTGCCAGCAGCTGGTTGGCGGGACTTCAAACCTACGAGCAGTACTTC.

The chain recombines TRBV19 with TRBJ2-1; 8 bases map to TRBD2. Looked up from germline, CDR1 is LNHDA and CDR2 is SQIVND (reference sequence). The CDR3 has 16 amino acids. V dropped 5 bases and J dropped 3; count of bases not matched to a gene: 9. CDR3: CASSPLRLANYNEQFF. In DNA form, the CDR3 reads TGTGCCAGTAGTCCCCTCCGACTAGCGAACTACAATGAGCAGTTCTTC. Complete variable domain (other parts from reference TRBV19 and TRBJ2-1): DGGITQSPKYLFRKEGQNVTLSCEQNLNHDAMYWYRQDPGQGLRLIYYSQIVNDFQKGDIAEGYSVSREKKESFPLTVTSAQKNPTAFYLCASSPLRLANYNEQFFGPGTRLTVL.

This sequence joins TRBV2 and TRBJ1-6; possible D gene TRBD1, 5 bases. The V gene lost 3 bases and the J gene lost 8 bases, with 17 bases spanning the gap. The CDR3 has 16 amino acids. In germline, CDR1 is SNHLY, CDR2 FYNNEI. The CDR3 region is CASSDIPDRLYSPLHF. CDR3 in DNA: TGTGCCAGCAGTGATATTCCCGACAGACTATATTCACCCCTCCACTTT.

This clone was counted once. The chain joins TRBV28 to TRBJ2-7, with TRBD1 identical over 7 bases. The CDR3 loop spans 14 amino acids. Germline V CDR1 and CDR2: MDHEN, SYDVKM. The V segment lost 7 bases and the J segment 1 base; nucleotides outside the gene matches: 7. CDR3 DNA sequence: TGTGCCAGCAAAGTAGGGGGCGAATCCTACGAGCAGTACTTC. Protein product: CASKVGGESYEQYF.